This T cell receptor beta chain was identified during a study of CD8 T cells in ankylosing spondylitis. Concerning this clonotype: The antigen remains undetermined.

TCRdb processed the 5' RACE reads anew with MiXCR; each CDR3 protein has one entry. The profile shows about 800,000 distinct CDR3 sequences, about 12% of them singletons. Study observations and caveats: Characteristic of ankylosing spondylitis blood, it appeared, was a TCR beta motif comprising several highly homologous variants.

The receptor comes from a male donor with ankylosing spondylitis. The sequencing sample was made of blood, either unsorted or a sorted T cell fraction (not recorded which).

CDR3 bases: TGTGCCAGCAGTCTACTTTCGACAGGGGGGCTCTACGAGCAGTACTTC. It translates to CASSLLSTGGLYEQYF. J is TRBJ2-7 and V is TRBV28; TRBD1 matches 9 bases. The CDR3 consists of 16 residues. Germline V gene lookup returns CDR1 MDHEN and CDR2 SYDVKM. The junction had 11 bases not matched to a gene; V was cut back by 5 bases and J by 3 bases.